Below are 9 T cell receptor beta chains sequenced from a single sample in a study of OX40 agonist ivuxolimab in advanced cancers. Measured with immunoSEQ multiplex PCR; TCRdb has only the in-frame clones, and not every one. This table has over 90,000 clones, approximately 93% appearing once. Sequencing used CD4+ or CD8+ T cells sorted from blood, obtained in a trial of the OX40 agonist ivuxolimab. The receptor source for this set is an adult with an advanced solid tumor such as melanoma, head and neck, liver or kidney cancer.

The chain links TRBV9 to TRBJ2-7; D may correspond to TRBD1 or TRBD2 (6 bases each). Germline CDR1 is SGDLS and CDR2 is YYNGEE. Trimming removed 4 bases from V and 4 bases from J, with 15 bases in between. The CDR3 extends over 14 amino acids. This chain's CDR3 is CASSSGGGPYEQYF. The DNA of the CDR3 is TGTGCCAGCAGCTCCGGGGGCGGTCCATACGAGCAGTACTTC. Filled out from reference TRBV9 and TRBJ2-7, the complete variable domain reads DSGVTQTPKHLITATGQRVTLRCSPRSGDLSVYWYQQSLDQGLQFLIQYYNGEERAKGNILERFSAQQFPDLHSELNLSSLELGDSALYFCASSSGGGPYEQYFGPGTRLTVT.

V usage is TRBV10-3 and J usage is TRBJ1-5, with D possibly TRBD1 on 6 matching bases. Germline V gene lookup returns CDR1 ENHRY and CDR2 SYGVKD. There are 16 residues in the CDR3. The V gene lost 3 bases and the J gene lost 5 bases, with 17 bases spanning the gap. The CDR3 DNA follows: TGTGCCATCAGTGAAGGGCGACAGGCTACTCATCAGCCCCAGCATTTT. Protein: CAISEGRQATHQPQHF.

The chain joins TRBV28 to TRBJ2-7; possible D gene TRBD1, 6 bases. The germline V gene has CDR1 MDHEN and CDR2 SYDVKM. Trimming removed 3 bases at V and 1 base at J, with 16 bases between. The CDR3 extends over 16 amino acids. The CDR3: CASSFGTFGESYEQYF. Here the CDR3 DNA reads TGTGCCAGCAGTTTTGGGACATTCGGGGAGTCCTACGAGCAGTACTTC.

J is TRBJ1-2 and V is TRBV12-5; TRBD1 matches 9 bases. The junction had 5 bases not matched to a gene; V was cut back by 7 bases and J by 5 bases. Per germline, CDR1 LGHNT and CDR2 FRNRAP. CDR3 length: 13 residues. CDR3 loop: CASAPTGGYGYTF. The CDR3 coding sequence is TGTGCTAGTGCCCCGACAGGGGGTTATGGCTACACCTTC.

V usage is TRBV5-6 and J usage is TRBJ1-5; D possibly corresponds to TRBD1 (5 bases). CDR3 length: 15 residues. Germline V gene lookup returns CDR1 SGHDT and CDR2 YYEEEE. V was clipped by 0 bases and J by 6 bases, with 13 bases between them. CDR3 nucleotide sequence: TGTGCCAGCAGCTTGGCAGGGAGGGATCGTCAGCCCCAGCATTTT. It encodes CASSLAGRDRQPQHF.

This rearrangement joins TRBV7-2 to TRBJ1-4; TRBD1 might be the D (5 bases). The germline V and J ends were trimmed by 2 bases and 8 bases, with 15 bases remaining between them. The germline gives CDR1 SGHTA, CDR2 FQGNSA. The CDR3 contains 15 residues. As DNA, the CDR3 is TGTGCCAGCAGCTTACCGCGAGAGGGGAGAGAAAAACTGTTTTTT. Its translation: CASSLPREGREKLFF.

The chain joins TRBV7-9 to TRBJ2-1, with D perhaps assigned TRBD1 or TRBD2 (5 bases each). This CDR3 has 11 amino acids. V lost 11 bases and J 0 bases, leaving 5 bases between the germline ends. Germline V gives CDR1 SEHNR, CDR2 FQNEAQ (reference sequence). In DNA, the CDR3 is TGTGCCGGGACCTCCTACAATGAGCAGTTCTTC. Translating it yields CAGTSYNEQFF.

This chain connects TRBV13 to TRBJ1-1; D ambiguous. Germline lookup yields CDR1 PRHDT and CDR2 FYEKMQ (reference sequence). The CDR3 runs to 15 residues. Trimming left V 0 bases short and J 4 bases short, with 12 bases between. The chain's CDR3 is CASSLGEGWTTEAFF. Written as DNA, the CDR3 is TGTGCCAGCAGCTTAGGGGAGGGATGGACCACTGAAGCTTTCTTT.

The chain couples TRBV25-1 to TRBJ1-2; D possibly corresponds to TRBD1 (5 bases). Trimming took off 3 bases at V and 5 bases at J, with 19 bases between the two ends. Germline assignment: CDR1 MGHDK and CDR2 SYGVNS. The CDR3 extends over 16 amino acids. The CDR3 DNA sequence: TGTGCCAGCAGTGACCCACCTGGGACGGCCGGTTATGGCTACACCTTC. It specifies CASSDPPGTAGYGYTF.